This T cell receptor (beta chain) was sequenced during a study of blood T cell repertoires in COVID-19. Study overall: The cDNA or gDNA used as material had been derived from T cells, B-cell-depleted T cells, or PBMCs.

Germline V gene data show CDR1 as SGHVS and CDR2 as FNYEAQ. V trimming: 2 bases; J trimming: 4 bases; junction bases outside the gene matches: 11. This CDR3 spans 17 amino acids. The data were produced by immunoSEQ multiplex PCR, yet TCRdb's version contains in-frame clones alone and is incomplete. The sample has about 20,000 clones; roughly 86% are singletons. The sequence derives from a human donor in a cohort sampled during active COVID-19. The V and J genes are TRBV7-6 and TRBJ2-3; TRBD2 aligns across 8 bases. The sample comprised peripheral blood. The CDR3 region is CASSLRGSGTPSDTQYF. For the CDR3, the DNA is TGTGCCAGCAGCTTAAGGGGTAGCGGGACCCCTTCAGATACGCAGTATTTT.